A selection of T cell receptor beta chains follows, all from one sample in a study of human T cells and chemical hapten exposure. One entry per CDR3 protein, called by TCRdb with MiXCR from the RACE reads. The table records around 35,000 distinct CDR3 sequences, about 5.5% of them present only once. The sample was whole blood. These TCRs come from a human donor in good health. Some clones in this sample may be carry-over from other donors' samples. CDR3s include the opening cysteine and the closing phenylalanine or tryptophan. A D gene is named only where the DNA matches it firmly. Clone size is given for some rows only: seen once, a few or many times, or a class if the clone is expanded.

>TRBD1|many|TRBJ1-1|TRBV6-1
TGTGCCAGCAGAGCAGGGGGCGCGGGCGACACTGAAGCTTTCTTT
CASRAGGAGDTEAFF
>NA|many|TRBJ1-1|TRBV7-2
TGTGCCAGCAGCTTAGAGGTGACAGCTGAAGCTTTCTTT
CASSLEVTAEAFF
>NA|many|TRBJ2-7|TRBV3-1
TGTGCCAGCAGCCTCTTATTACAGGTTGGCAGCTTGTACGAGCAGTACTTC
CASSLLLQVGSLYEQYF
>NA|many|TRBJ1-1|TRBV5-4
TGTGCCAGCAGCTTGGCGGGGATGAACACTGAAGCTTTCTTT
CASSLAGMNTEAFF
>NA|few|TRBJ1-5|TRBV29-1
TGCAGCGTTGCATATAGGGCCAATCAGCCCCAGCATTTT
CSVAYRANQPQHF
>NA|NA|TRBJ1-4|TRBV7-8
TGTGCCAGCAGCTTAGGGACAGCAGAAAAACTGTTTTTT
CASSLGTAEKLFF
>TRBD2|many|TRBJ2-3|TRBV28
TGTGCCAGCAGCCAACTAGCGGGAGGAACCACTAGCACAGATACGCAGTATTTT
CASSQLAGGTTSTDTQYF
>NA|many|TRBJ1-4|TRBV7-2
TGTGCCAGCAGCTTAGACACCTCTCAGGAAAAACTGTTTTTT
CASSLDTSQEKLFF
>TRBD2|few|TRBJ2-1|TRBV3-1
TGTGCCAGCAGCCAAGATAGCGGGAGACTAAGGGAGCAGTTCTTC
CASSQDSGRLREQFF
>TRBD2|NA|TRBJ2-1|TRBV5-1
TGCGCCAGCAGTTATAGCGGGAGGGAAGGCAATGAGCAGTTCTTC
CASSYSGREGNEQFF
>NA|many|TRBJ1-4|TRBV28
TGTGCCAGCAGTTTGGCGGGTCCTAATGAAAAACTGTTTTTT
CASSLAGPNEKLFF
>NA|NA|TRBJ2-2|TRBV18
TGTGCCAGCTCACTGCCCGACACCGGGGAGCTGTTTTTT
CASSLPDTGELFF
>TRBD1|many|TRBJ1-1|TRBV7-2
TGTGCCAGCAGCTCCGACAGGGTAAATGCTTTCTTT
CASSSDRVNAFF
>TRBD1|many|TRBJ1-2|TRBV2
TGTGCCAGCAGTCCCCTGGTGGTACAGGGGGCGCGAGGTGGCTACACCTTC
CASSPLVVQGARGGYTF
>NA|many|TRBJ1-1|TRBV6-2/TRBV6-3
TGTGCCAGCAGGCGTCTGACAGGGAACACTGAAGCTTTCTTT
CASRRLTGNTEAFF
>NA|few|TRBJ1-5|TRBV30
TGTGCCTGGAGCCGGGACAGCAATCAGCCCCAGCATTTT
CAWSRDSNQPQHF
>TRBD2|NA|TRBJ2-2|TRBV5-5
TGTGCCATCAGCCAGGGACTAGCATTACAGACCGGGGAGCTGTTTTTT
CAISQGLALQTGELFF
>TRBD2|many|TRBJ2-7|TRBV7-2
TGTGCCAGCAGCTTCTCCCCCGCTAGCGGGGGCCCCCCCCGCTCCTACGAGCAGTACTTC
CASSFSPASGGPPRSYEQYF
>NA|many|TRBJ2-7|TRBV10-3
TGTGCCATCAGTGAGTCGAAGGGGTTCCCCGGTTCGGGTAGGCAGTACTTC
CAISESKGFPGSGRQYF
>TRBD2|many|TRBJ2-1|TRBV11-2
TGTGCCAGCAGCTTTACTAGCGGGACCTACAATGAGCAGTTCTTC
CASSFTSGTYNEQFF
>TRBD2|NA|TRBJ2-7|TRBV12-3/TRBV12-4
TGTGCCAGCAGTTTATATGTCTGGGAGGAACTAGCGGGTCCCTACGAGCAGTACTTC
CASSLYVWEELAGPYEQYF
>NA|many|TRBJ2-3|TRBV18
TGTGCCAGCTCGCCCGAGTCTCCAGATACGCAGTATTTT
CASSPESPDTQYF
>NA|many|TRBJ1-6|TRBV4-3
TGCGCCAGCAGCCAAGATAGGGATTCCTATAATTCACCCCTCCACTTT
CASSQDRDSYNSPLHF
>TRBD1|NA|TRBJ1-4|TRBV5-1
TGCGCCAGCAGCTACTCCGGGACAGGGGCAGAAAAACTGTTTTTT
CASSYSGTGAEKLFF
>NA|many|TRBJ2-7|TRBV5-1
TGCGCCAGCAGCTTCGCGGGGCCCTCCTACGAGCAGTACTTC
CASSFAGPSYEQYF
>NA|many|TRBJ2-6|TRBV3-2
TGTGCCAGCAGCCAAGCCCGACTCTCTGGGGCCAACGTCCTGACTTTC
CASSQARLSGANVLTF
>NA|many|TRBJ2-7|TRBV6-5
TGTGCCAGCAGTAAAAGGGGAAGAGAAAACTACGAGCAGTACTTC
CASSKRGRENYEQYF
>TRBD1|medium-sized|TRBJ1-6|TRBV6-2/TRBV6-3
TGTGCCAGCAGTTACTCCGGGACAGGGGGTTCACCCCTCCACTTT
CASSYSGTGGSPLHF
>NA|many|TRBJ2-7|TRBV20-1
TGCAGTGCCCCGTGGGGGGATGAGCAGTACTTC
CSAPWGDEQYF
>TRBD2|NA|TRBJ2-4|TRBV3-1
TGTGCCAGCAGCCAAGAGACTAGCGGCAACATTCAGTACTTC
CASSQETSGNIQYF
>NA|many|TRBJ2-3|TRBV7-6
TGTGCCAGCAGCTTATATTCTACGACGGGTCCGGATACGCAGTATTTT
CASSLYSTTGPDTQYF
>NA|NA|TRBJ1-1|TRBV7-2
TGTGCCAGCAGCTTTCGAGGGGGGGCGGGGAACACTGAAGCTTTCTTT
CASSFRGGAGNTEAFF
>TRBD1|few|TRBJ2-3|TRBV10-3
TGTGCCATCAGTGAGCGGGACAGGGGAGGTACGCAGTATTTT
CAISERDRGGTQYF
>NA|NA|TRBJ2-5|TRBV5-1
TGCGCCAGCAGCTTGGGGGACGCCCGGCGAGAGACCCAGTACTTC
CASSLGDARRETQYF
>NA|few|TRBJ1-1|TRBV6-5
TGTGCCAGCAGTTACTTGGAGGGGTGGGGGGCTGAAGCTTTCTTT
CASSYLEGWGAEAFF
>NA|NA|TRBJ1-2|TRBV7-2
TGTGCCAGCAGCCCCCACAGGGATTTCCCCTATGGCTACACCTTC
CASSPHRDFPYGYTF
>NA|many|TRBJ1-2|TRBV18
TGTGCCAGCTCACCGTGGGGCTATGGCTACACCTTC
CASSPWGYGYTF
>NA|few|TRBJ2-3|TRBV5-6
TGTGCCAGCAGCGAGGAACAGGGCTTTGGTGACACAGATACGCAGTATTTT
CASSEEQGFGDTDTQYF
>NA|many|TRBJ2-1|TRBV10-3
TGTGCCATCAGTGGGGGGGCCTTCGGCGATGAGCAGTTCTTC
CAISGGAFGDEQFF
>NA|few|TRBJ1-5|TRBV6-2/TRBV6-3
TGTGCCAGCAGTGAGAGGGATCAGCCCCAGCATTTT
CASSERDQPQHF
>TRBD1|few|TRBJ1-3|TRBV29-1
TGCAGCGTTCGCAGGGGGGGAGATAATGGAAACACCATATATTTT
CSVRRGGDNGNTIYF
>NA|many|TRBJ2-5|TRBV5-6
TGTGCCAGCAGCTTAATTCAGGGCCGGGAGACCCAGTACTTC
CASSLIQGRETQYF
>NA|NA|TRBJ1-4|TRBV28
TGTGCCAGCAGTTTAAGGAAGGAAAAACTGTTTTTT
CASSLRKEKLFF
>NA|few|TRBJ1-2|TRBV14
TGTGCCAGCAGCCCGGATATCTTTTTGGGACCTCTTAACTATGGCTACACCTTC
CASSPDIFLGPLNYGYTF
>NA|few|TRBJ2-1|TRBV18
TGTGCCAGCTCCCCCGTCTCCTACAATGAGCAGTTCTTC
CASSPVSYNEQFF
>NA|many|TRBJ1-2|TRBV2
TGTGCCAGCAGGTCGGGCGGTTATAGAGGCTACACCTTC
CASRSGGYRGYTF
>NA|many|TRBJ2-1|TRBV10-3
TGTGCCTGCGGAAGCTCCTACAATGAGCAGTTCTTC
CACGSSYNEQFF
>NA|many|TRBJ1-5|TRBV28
TGTGCCAGCCGTCCGGTTGGAACAGGGCTACATCAGCCCCAGCATTTT
CASRPVGTGLHQPQHF
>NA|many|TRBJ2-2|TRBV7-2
TGTGCCAGCAGCTTAGGCTCAGCGACCGGGGAGCTGTTTTTT
CASSLGSATGELFF
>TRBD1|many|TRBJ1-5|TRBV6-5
TGTGCCAGCAGTGGGACAGGGCTACATCAGCCCCAGCATTTT
CASSGTGLHQPQHF
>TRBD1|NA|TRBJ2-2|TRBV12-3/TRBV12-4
TGTGCCAGCAGGCCTGGGTTGGGACAGGGAGAGTCTGGGGAGCTGTTTTTT
CASRPGLGQGESGELFF
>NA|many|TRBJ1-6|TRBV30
TGTGCCTGGAGTCTACGGACTCTGGTTTCACCCCTCCACTTT
CAWSLRTLVSPLHF